This T cell receptor (beta chain) was captured in a study of spatial heterogeneity in lung cancer. Study details: Detected sequences consistently included more beta-chain ones than alpha-chain ones.

The time point: sample taken at primary tumor resection. Tumor, nontumor lung or frozen PBMC supplied whole RNA that was sequenced unsorted. This clonotype was seen a handful of times. A unique molecular identifier was carried by every single TCR cDNA molecule. Each CDR3 protein gets one entry after TCRdb re-called the 5' RACE reads with MiXCR. The table has 11,000 to 15,000 distinct CDR3 sequences, roughly a tenth seen once; the top ten hold 25% to 30%. This CDR3 is 13 amino acids long. J was trimmed by 3 bases and V by 4 bases; bases with no gene match: 5. The germline CDR1 and CDR2 sequences are DFQATT and SNEGSKA (reference sequence).

The TCR originated in a male donor with early-stage non-small cell lung cancer. The chain has TRBV20-1 and TRBJ2-7; TRBD2 aligns across 8 bases. This sample comprised PBMCs, obtained at surgery. DNA of the CDR3: TGCAGTGCTAAGAGCGGGAGTTTCTACGAGCAGTACTTC. Translated: CSAKSGSFYEQYF.